This TCR beta chain was sequenced in a study of read filtering for tumor transcriptome and immune sequencing (dated by TCRdb to the early 2020s). Describing the broader study: Of the patients in the cohort, around 17 were male and some 15 were female, and their mean age was about 72 years, with a range of roughly 47 to 80. By revised international staging, fewer than ten patients were R-ISS I, under 20 were R-ISS II and 7 were R-ISS III. Whole-transcriptome libraries were prepared with the TruSeq RNA Access Library Prep Kit after DNase treatment. TCR-region mapped reads per sample ranged from about 3.5 to 10.27 million with IR-seq versus only roughly 85 to 1,300 with RNA-seq. Using the same bone marrow samples, the study ran both targeted immune repertoire sequencing and bulk whole-transcriptome sequencing and then compared the TCR repertoires from each method. One of the main goals was to work out a read-filtering strategy for immune repertoire data, in particular whether clonotypes backed by only a single read should be removed. Paper-wide results and their limitations: The sorted CD138-negative fraction was a mixed bone marrow immune population, not purified T cells. Single-read clonotypes made up around 82% of clonotypes but only about 4% of total reads in IR-seq, compared with approximately 70% of clonotypes and 35% to 45% of reads in RNA-seq. Compared with RNA-seq, IR-seq captured clonotypes at much higher depth and more reliably, and a smaller IR-seq throughput was enough to identify most shared clonotypes. Removing single-read clonotypes increased the correlation between IR-seq and RNA-seq shared clonotype proportions.

TCR libraries were built from 400 ng RNA with the Immunoverse kit, using molecular barcoded adaptors covering alpha/delta and beta/gamma chains. TCR library preparation used the same RNA that went into transcriptome sequencing. Sequencing of TCR libraries was carried out on an Illumina HiSeq 4000 with 2 x 150 cycles. The original methods were these. Using MiXCR, which included quality filtering and error correction, TCR reads were aligned to human V, D, J and C references and then assembled into CDR3 clonotypes. Clonotype counts and gene usage diversity were analyzed with the tcR package in R. For inspection of raw mapping reads, RNA-seq reads were mapped by STAR aligner version 2.5.3a onto GRCh37 of the human genome. IR-seq fastq files were randomly downsampled with Seqtk 1.3 to test the effect of sequencing depth on detected clonotypes. The public reads were quality trimmed at Q25 with fastp and then assembled into clones with MiXCR by TCRdb, keeping productive beta chains. Rows with a matching CDR3 protein are joined into one entry that keeps the most common DNA and genes. The V and J calls shown here were made by TCRdb, not taken from the authors' results. The table for this sample lists 40,000 or so distinct CDR3 sequences; approximately 13% of them were counted only once. The top ten clones comprise 25% to 30% of the sample.

This clonotype was detected only a few times. What this receptor recognizes is not known. No base-level quality is on record; no much larger clone is a single base apart. Every patient had bone marrow sampled at the time of active disease. Isolation of bone marrow mononuclear cells was performed by Ficoll-Hypaque density gradient centrifugation. CD138-negative cells were obtained by negative selection after labeling with CD138 magnetic microbeads on a MACS separator, removing myeloma plasma cells. Flow cytometry with CD138 antibodies on an Attune NxT was used to check how pure the isolated cells were. TRIzol reagent was used to extract total RNA, which was then quantified with a NanoDrop spectrophotometer. Paired RNA-seq and IR-seq were performed on each patient's CD138-negative bone marrow sample. The sequence derives from a donor aged 40 or over with multiple myeloma. Sequencing input: a population of CD138-negative cells sorted from bone marrow. This specimen's cell subset or site label, interpreted: bone marrow mononuclear cells depleted of CD138+ plasma/myeloma cells by negative magnetic selection.

In nucleotides, the sequence is TGTGCCAGCAGCTTAGTTGGCAGCCAGAACACTGAAGCTTTCTTT. This is translated as CASSLVGSQNTEAFF. The rearrangement joined TRBV7-2 to TRBJ1-1; the D gene identity is not certain. V loses 1 base, J loses 1 base, and the germline ends lie 10 bases apart. Inclusive of the bounding cysteine and phenylalanine, the CDR3 is 15 residues long. Only the CDR3 region is kept as DNA, spanning 45 bases read in frame from base 1. In the germline V gene, CDR1 corresponds to SGHTA and CDR2 to FQGNSA.